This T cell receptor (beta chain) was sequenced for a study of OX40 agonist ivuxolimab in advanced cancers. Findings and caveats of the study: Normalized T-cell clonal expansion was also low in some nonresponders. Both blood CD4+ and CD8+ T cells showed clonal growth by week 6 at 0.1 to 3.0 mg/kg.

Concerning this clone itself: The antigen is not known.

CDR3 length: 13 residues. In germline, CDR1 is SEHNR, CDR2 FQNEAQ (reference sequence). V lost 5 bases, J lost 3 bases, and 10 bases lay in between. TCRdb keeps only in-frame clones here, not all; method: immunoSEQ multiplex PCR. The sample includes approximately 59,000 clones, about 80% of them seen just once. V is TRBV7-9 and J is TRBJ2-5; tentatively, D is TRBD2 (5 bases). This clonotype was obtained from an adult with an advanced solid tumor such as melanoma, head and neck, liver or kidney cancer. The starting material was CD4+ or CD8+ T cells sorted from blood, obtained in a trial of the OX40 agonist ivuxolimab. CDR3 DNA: TGTGCCAGCAGCCGCGACGGGGAAGAGACCCAGTACTTC. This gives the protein CASSRDGEETQYF.